This T cell receptor beta chain originates from a study of cytomegalovirus exposure and HLA in healthy donors. Study overall: Unique TCRs from HLA-typed donors, 80 million to 100 million of them, were held in an early data release. Findings of the study overall: Usually a TCR sequence was rare, but some public TCRs were found in many donors. Relative to equally common others, HLA-associated TCR beta chains showed greater clonal expansion in a later analysis. 150 or so TCR beta chains were listed as cytomegalovirus-associated.

To note about this clone: Its antigen is still unknown. The junction shows a germline mismatch at one end, possibly a read error.

The PCR ran on 60 Vbeta and 13 Jbeta primers. Sequencing used immunoSEQ multiplex PCR; TCRdb keeps in-frame clones, though not all of them. The table lists 55,000 to 75,000 clones. CDR3 length: 15 residues. Germline V gene lookup returns CDR1 MNHNS and CDR2 SASEGT. The sequence was collected from a male donor in good health and CMV-seronegative. The sequencing sample was made of PBMCs. This chain joins TRBV6-1 and TRBJ1-1; D remains unclear. The CDR3 loop is CASSESFGVNAEAFF. The CDR3 coding sequence is TGTGCCAGCAGTGAATCATTTGGAGTGAACGCTGAAGCTTTCTTT.